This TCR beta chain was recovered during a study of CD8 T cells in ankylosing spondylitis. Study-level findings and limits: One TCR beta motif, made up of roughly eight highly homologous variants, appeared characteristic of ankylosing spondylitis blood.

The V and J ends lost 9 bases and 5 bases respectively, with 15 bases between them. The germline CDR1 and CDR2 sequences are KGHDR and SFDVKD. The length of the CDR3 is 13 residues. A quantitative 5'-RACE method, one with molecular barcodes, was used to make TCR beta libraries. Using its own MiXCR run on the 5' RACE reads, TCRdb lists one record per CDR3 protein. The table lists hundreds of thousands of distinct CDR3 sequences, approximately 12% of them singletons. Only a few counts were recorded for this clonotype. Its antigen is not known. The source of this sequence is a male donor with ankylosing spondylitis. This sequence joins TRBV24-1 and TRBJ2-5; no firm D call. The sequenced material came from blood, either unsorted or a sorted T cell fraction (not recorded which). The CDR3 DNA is TGTGCCACCGGAAAGGTGGGATCGGAGACCCAGTACTTC. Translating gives CATGKVGSETQYF.